This T cell receptor beta chain was recorded in a study of blood T cell repertoires in COVID-19. Overall study context: The samples span acute and convalescent COVID-19 from the United States, Italy and Spain.

Sequenced by immunoSEQ multiplex PCR; TCRdb stores in-frame clones only, minus some. The sample holds more than 200,000 clones, roughly four fifths seen once. The junction had 4 bases not matched to a gene; V was cut back by 0 bases and J by 4 bases. This CDR3 is 15 amino acids long. Germline V gene data show CDR1 as MNHEY and CDR2 as SVGAGI. The sample taken for sequencing was peripheral blood. The chain couples TRBV6-5 to TRBJ1-1; 8 nucleotides line up with TRBD1. The receptor was derived from an elderly man with acute or convalescent COVID-19. The DNA of the CDR3 is TGTGCCAGCAGTTACTCGCAGGGGGCTTTCACTGAAGCTTTCTTT. Its protein product is CASSYSQGAFTEAFF.